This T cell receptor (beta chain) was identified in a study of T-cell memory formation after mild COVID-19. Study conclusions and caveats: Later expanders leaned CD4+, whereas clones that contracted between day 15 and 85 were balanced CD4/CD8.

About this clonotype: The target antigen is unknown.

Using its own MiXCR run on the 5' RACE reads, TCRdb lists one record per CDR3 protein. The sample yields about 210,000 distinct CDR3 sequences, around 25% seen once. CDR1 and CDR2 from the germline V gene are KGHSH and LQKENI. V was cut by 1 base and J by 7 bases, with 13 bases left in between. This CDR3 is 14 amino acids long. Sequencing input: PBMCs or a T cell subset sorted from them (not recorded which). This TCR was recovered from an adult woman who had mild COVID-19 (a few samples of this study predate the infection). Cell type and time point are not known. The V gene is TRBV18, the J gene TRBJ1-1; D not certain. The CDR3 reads CASSPQSGSLEAFF. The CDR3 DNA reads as TGTGCCAGCTCACCACAATCAGGATCCCTTGAAGCTTTCTTT.